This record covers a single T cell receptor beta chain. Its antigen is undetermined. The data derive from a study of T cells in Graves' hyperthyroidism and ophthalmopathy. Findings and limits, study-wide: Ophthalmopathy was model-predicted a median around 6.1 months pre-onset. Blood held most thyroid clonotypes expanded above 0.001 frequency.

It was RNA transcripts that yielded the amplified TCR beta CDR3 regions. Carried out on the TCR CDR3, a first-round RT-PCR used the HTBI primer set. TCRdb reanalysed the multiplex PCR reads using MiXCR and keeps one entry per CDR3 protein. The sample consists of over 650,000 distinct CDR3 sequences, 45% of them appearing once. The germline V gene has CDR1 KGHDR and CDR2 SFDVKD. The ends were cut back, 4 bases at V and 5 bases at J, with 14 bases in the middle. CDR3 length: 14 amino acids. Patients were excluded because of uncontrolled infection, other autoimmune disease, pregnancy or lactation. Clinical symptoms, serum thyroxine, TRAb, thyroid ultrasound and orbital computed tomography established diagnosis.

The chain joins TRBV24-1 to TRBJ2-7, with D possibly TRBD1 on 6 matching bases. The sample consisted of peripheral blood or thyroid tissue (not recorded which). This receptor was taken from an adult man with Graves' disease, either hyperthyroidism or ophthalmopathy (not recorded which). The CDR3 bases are TGTGCCACCAGTGACTCCCAGGGGTACCACGAGCAGTACTTC. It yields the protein CATSDSQGYHEQYF.